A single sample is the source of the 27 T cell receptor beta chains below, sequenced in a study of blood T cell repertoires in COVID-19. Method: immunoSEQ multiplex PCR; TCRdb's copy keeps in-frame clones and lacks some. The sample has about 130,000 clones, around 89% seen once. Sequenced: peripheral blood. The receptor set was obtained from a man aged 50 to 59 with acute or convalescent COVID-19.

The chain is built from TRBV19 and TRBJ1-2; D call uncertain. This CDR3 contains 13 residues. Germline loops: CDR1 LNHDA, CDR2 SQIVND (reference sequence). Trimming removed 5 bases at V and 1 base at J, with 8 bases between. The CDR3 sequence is CASSFRDNYGYTF. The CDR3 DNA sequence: TGTGCCAGTAGTTTCCGGGATAACTATGGCTACACCTTC.

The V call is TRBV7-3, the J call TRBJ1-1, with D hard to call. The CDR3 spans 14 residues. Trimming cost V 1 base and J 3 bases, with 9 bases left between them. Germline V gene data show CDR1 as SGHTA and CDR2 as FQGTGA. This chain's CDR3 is CASSLSGSYTEAFF. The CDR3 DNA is TGTGCCAGCAGCTTAAGCGGGAGTTACACTGAAGCTTTCTTT.

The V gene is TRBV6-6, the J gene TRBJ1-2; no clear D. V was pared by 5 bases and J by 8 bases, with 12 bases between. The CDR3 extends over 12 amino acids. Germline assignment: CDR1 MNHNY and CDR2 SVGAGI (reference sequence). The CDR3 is CASSKEVTGYTF. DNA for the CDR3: TGTGCCAGCAGTAAAGAGGTTACGGGCTACACCTTC.

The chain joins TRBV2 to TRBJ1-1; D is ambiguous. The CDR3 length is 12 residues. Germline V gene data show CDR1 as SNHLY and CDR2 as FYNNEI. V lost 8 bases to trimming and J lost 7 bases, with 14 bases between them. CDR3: CASPGGRDEAFF. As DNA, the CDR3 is TGTGCCAGCCCCGGCGGGCGGGATGAAGCTTTCTTT. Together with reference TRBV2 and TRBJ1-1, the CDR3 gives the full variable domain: EPEVTQTPSHQVTQMGQEVILRCVPISNHLYFYWYRQILGQKVEFLVSFYNNEISEKSEIFDDQFSVERPDGSNFTLKIRSTKLEDSAMYFCASPGGRDEAFFGQGTRLTVV.

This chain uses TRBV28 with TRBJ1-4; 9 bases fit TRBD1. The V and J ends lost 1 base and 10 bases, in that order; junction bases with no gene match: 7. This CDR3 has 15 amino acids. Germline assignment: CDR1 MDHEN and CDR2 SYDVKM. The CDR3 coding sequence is TGTGCCAGCAGTTTATTTGGGACAGGGTTGGTAAAACTGTTTTTT. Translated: CASSLFGTGLVKLFF.

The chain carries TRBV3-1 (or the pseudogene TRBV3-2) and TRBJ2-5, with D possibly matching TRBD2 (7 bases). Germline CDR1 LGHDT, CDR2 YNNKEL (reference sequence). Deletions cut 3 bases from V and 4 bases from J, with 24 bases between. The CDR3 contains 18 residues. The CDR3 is CASSHGRWRGPRGETQYF. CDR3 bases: TGTGCCAGCAGCCATGGGCGTTGGCGGGGGCCCCGTGGAGAGACCCAGTACTTC.

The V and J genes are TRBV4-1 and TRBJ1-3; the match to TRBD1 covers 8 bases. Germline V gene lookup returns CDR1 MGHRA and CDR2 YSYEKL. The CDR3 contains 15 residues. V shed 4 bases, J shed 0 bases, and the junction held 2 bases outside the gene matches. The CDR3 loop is CASSRGTGSGNTIYF. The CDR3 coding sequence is TGCGCCAGCAGCCGGGGGACAGGCTCTGGAAACACCATATATTTT.

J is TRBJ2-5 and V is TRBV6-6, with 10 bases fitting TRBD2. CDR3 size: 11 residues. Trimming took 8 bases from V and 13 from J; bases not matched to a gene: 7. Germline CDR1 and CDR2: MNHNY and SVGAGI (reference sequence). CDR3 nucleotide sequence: TGTGCCAGCCTAGCGGGGGACGACTTGTACTTC. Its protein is CASLAGDDLYF.

DNA for the CDR3: TGTGCCAGTAGTTCCCAACAGTCTATCATAGCTGAAGCTTTCTTT. It specifies CASSSQQSIIAEAFF. The chain combines TRBV19 with TRBJ1-1, with D unresolved. Per germline, CDR1 LNHDA and CDR2 SQIVND (reference sequence). The CDR3 is made up of 15 amino acids. Trimming took 5 bases from V and 6 from J, leaving 19 bases between them. Complete variable domain (other parts from reference TRBV19 and TRBJ1-1): DGGITQSPKYLFRKEGQNVTLSCEQNLNHDAMYWYRQDPGQGLRLIYYSQIVNDFQKGDIAEGYSVSREKKESFPLTVTSAQKNPTAFYLCASSSQQSIIAEAFFGQGTRLTVV.

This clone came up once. The CDR3 is CASSENRGLVHEKLFF. The CDR3, as DNA: TGTGCCAGCAGTGAGAACAGGGGTTTGGTCCATGAAAAACTGTTTTTT. J is TRBJ1-4 and V is TRBV25-1; 7 nucleotides align to TRBD1. Germline CDR1 is MGHDK and CDR2 is SYGVNS. The junction had 10 bases not matched to a gene; V was cut back by 3 bases and J by 6 bases. The length of the CDR3 is 16 residues.

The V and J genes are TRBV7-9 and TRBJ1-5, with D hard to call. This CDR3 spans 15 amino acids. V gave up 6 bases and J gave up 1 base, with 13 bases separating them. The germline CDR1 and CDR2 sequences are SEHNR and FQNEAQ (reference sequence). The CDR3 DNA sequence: TGTGCCAGCAGTCAGGCGGGAGCGAGCAATCAGCCCCAGCATTTT. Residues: CASSQAGASNQPQHF.

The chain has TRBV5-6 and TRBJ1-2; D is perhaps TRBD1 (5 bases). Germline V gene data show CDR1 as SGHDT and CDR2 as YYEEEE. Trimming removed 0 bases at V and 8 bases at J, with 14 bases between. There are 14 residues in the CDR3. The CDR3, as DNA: TGTGCCAGCAGCTTGGCCGGGAGAAAGGGGGGCTACACCTTC. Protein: CASSLAGRKGGYTF.

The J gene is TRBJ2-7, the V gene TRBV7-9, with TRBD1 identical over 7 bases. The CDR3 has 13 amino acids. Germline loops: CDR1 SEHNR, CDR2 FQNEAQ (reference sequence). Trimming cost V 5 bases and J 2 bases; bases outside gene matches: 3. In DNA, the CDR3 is TGTGCCAGCAGCACGGGACAGCCCTACGAGCAGTACTTC. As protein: CASSTGQPYEQYF.

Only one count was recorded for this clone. DNA for the CDR3: TGTGCCAGCAGCTTCAGGGATTCTACCGGGGAGCTGTTTTTT. Its protein product is CASSFRDSTGELFF. This sequence joins TRBV28 and TRBJ2-2; the D gene is possibly TRBD1 (5 bases). The germline CDR1 and CDR2 sequences are MDHEN and SYDVKM. V was cut by 6 bases and J by 5 bases, with 13 bases left in between. This CDR3 comprises 14 residues.

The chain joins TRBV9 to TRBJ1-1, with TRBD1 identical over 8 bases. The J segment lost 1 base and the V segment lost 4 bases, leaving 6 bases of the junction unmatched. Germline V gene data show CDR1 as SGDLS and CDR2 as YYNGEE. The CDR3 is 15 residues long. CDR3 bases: TGTGCCAGCAGCCTGTCGGACAGGGCGAACACTGAAGCTTTCTTT. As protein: CASSLSDRANTEAFF.

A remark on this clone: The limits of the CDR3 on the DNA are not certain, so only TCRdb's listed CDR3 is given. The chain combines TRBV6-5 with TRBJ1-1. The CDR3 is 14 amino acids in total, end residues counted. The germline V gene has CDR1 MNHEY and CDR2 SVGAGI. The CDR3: CASSSSRGYTEAFF.

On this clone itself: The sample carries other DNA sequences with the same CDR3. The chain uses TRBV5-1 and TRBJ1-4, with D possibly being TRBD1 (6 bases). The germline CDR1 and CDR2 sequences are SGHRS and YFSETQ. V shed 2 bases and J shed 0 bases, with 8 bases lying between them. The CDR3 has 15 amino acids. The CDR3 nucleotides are TGCGCCAGCAGCTTAACAGGGACAACTAATGAAAAACTGTTTTTT. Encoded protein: CASSLTGTTNEKLFF.

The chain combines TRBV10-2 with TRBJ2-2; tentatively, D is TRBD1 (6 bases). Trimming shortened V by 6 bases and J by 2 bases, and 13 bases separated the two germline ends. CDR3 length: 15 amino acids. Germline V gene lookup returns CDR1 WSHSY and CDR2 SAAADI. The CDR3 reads CASRTTGINTGELFF. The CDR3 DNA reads TGCGCCAGCAGGACAACAGGGATTAACACCGGGGAGCTGTTTTTT.

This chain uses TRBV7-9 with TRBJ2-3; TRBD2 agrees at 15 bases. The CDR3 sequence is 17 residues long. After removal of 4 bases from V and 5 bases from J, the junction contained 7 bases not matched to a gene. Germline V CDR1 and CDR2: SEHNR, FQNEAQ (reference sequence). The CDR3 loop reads CASSSVGLAGGLDTQYF. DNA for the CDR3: TGTGCCAGCAGCTCGGTAGGACTAGCGGGAGGGCTAGATACGCAGTATTTT.

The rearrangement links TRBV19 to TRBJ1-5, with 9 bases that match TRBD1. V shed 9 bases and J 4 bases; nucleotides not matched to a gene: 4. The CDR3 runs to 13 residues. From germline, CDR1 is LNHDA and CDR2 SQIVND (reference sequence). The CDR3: CASQTGGNQPQHF. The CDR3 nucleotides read TGTGCCAGCCAGACAGGGGGGAATCAGCCCCAGCATTTT.

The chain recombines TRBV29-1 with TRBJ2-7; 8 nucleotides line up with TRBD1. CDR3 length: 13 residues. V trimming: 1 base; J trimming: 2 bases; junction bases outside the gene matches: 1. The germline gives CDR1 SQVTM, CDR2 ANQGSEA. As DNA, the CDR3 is TGCAGCGTTGAAGGGACAGGGCCCTACGAGCAGTACTTC. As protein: CSVEGTGPYEQYF.

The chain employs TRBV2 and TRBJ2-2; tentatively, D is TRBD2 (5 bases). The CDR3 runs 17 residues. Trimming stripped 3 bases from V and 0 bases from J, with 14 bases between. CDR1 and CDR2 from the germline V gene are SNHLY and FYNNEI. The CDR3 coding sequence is TGTGCCAGCAGTGACGGCCGGGGAATCTCGAACACCGGGGAGCTGTTTTTT. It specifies CASSDGRGISNTGELFF.

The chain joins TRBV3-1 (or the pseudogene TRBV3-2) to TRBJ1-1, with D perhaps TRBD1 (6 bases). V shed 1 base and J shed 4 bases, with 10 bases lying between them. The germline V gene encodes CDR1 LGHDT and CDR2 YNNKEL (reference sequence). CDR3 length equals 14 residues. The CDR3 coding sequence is TGTGCCAGCAGCCAAGTGGGGGCGGTCACTGAAGCTTTCTTT. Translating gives CASSQVGAVTEAFF.

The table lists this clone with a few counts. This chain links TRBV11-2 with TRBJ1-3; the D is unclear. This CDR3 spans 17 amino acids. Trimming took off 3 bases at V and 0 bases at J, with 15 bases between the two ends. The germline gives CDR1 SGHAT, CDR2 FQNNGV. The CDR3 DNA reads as TGTGCCAGCAGCTTCAGGCCGAGAGCAGTCTCTGGAAACACCATATATTTT. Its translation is CASSFRPRAVSGNTIYF.

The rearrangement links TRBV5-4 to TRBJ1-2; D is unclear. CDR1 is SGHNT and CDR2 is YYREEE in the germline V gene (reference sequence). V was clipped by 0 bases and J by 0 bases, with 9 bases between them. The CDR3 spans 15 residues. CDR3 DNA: TGTGCCAGCAGCTTGGTAGGAGGAGCTAACTATGGCTACACCTTC. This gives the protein CASSLVGGANYGYTF.

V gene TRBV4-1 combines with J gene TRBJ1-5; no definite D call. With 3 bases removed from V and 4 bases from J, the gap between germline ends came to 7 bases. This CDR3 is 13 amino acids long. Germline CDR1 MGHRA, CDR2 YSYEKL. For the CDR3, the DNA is TGCGCCAGCAGCCAGCCCCAGAATCAGCCCCAGCATTTT. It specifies CASSQPQNQPQHF.

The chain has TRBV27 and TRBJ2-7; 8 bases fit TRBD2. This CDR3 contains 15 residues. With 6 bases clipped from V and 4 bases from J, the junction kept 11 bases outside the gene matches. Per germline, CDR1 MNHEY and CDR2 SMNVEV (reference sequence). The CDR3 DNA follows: TGTGCCAGCAGGGCCGGGACGGGGGGGCATTACGAGCAGTACTTC. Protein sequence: CASRAGTGGHYEQYF.